This T cell receptor beta chain was sequenced for a study of cytomegalovirus exposure and HLA in healthy donors (dated by TCRdb to the late 2010s). Regarding the research as a whole: The 666 repertoires of the first cohort and the 95 to 150 validation repertoires were produced on the same platform, according to a later analysis. High-throughput TCR immunosequencing, statistical association of individual TCRs with disease status, and machine learning were combined to predict cytomegalovirus infection status. A separate validation cohort of about 110 different subjects was used in addition to the roughly 620-subject first cohort. The aim of the study was to test whether cataloging public T cell receptors could identify signatures of past pathogen exposure.

The research as a whole found: While some public TCRs were present in many individuals, most TCR sequences turned up only very rarely across donors. In a later analysis, TCRs clustered in the first cohort were found to also tend to co-occur in the 110 or so validation repertoires, with 94% of cluster scores above 0. The validation cohort had no HLA typing available for a later analysis, so co-occurrence within that cohort was assessed over all 120 or so repertoires. It was suggested by the authors that the approach could potentially be generalized to other disease states and immunological phenotypes. In both the original and validation cohorts, the classifier was reported to diagnose cytomegalovirus status with high specificity and sensitivity. A total of some 180 TCR beta chains were listed by the study as associated with cytomegalovirus. In vitro tests confirmed that a few of the cytomegalovirus-associated TCR beta chains recognize cytomegalovirus antigens.

Libraries were made using the immunoSEQ multiplex PCR assay. Under the source paper's analysis protocol: A statistical classification framework was built for diagnosing cytomegalovirus status from the catalog of TCR beta chain sequences. TCRdb took this table from immuneACCESS and kept in-frame rearrangements with V and J called. Such tables lack part of the clones; where checked against another copy, unresolved V genes explain under half of the gap, and the rest is unexplained. V and J calls and clone size are copied from that table; D and trimming were computed from the DNA. The sample records roughly 180,000 clones, about 89% of which are singletons. The ten largest clones capture 7.2% of the sample. This clone has a single count. The clone's antigen remains unknown. Base quality data are lacking; no much larger clone is found one base away. Separate from the approximately 670-subject first cohort, the validation cohort of more than 90 subjects was the group to which the donors belonged.

The sequencing sample was made of PBMCs. This sequence was found in a man aged 25-45 years in good health and CMV-seropositive.

The CDR3 reads as follows: CASLGDRVYGYTF. The bases are TGTGCCAGCCTAGGGGACAGGGTCTATGGCTACACCTTC. The chain links TRBV6-5 with TRBJ1-2; 9 junctional bases match TRBD1. V ends up 8 bases short and J 4 bases short, with an unmatched junction base count of 5. The CDR3 numbers 13 residues from cysteine through phenylalanine. The retained sequence is limited to the CDR3, 39 bases, with the frame set at the first base. CDR1 and CDR2 are read off the germline V gene as MNHEY and SVGAGI.